Sequencing of this T cell receptor (beta chain) was carried out in a study of control samples from healthy donors and cancer patients. With 2 bases removed from V and 1 base from J, the gap between germline ends came to 6 bases. The CDR3 is 13 residues long. Germline V gene data show CDR1 as MNHEY and CDR2 as SVGAGI. The assay was immunoSEQ multiplex PCR, and TCRdb's table has in-frame clones only and misses some. The table shows 70,000 to 80,000 clones, with 70% to 90% occurring only once. The rearrangement links TRBV6-5 to TRBJ2-7; no clear D gene. This receptor was taken from an older woman with head and neck cancer. What was sequenced was PBMCs. CDR3 nucleotides: TGTGCCAGCAGTTACAGGGCGTCCTACGAGCAGTACTTC. Translation: CASSYRASYEQYF.